The 5 T cell receptor beta chains in this list originate from one sample, sequenced in a study of T-cell memory formation after mild COVID-19. TCRdb analysed the 5' RACE reads with MiXCR anew, one entry per CDR3 protein. The repertoire holds about 350,000 distinct CDR3 sequences, 13% to 15% seen once, with around 21% in the top ten. Sequenced material: PBMCs or a T cell subset sorted from them (not recorded which). These TCRs come from a man between 18 and 29 years old who had mild COVID-19 (a few samples of this study predate the infection). Cell type and time point are not known.

This clonotype was counted between two and nine times. The gene calls are TRBV4-3 and TRBJ1-2; D call uncertain. Between the trimmed V and J ends, which lost 0 bases and 8 bases, there was a span of 13 bases. This CDR3 has 14 residues. CDR1 LGHNA and CDR2 YSLEER come from the germline V gene. CDR3 amino acids: CASSQDRQVGGYTF. CDR3 DNA sequence: TGCGCCAGCAGCCAAGATAGGCAGGTGGGGGGCTACACCTTC.

V usage is TRBV7-9 and J usage is TRBJ1-6; D is ambiguous. The CDR3 loop spans 13 amino acids. The germline CDR1 and CDR2 sequences are SEHNR and FQNEAQ (reference sequence). The V and J ends lost 11 bases and 10 bases respectively, with 18 bases between them. CDR3 nucleotide sequence: TGTGCCTCGCGGAATGGGGTGGGATCACCCCTCCACTTT. This translates into CASRNGVGSPLHF. Filled out from reference TRBV7-9 and TRBJ1-6, the complete variable domain reads DTGVSQNPRHKITKRGQNVTFRCDPISEHNRLYWYRQTLGQGPEFLTYFQNEAQLEKSRLLSDRFSAERPKGSFSTLEIQRTEQGDSAMYLCASRNGVGSPLHFGNGTRLTVT.

This clonotype was picked up one time. V and J are TRBV21-1 and TRBJ1-6; TRBD1 is taken as the D call from the table, unchecked against the DNA. TRBV21-1 constitutes a pseudogene. There are 12 residues in the CDR3. This CDR3 reads CASSKTGVPLHF. As DNA, the CDR3 is TGTGCCAGCAGCAAAACAGGAGTGCCCCTCCACTTT.

The chain uses TRBV4-3 and TRBJ1-2, with 11 bases identical to TRBD1. The CDR3 is made up of 18 amino acids. Germline CDR1 LGHNA, CDR2 YSLEER. The J segment lost 4 bases and the V segment lost 0 bases, leaving 10 bases of the junction unmatched. CDR3 region: CASSQDLAGTGGGYGYTF. The CDR3 DNA is TGCGCCAGCAGCCAAGATCTTGCCGGGACAGGGGGAGGCTATGGCTACACCTTC.

This clonotype came up a few times. The chain couples TRBV28 to TRBJ2-2; D is possibly TRBD2 (5 bases). Deletions cut 7 bases from V and 4 bases from J, with 7 bases between. The germline gives CDR1 MDHEN, CDR2 SYDVKM. The CDR3 runs 12 residues. CDR3 loop: CASKGVTGELFF. Here the CDR3 DNA reads TGTGCCAGCAAGGGAGTCACCGGGGAGCTGTTTTTT. The complete variable domain, with remaining parts taken from reference TRBV28 and TRBJ2-2, reads DVKVTQSSRYLVKRTGEKVFLECVQDMDHENMFWYRQDPGLGLRLIYFSYDVKMKEKGDIPEGYSVSREKKERFSLILESASTNQTSMYLCASKGVTGELFFGEGSRLTVL.